These 32 T cell receptor beta chains came from one sample sequenced in a study of shared clonotypes between healthy human individuals. The protocol was immunoSEQ multiplex PCR, while the TCRdb copy is restricted to in-frame clones and leaves out a portion. The sample yields approximately 1.9 million clones, 93% seen once. CD45RO negativity and positive selection for CCR7 defined naive CD8 cells, a population that excluded terminally differentiated effector memory CD45RA+ cells. What was sequenced was naive CD8+ T cells from PBMCs. Receptors originate from a man aged 18 to 30 in good health. Some clones in this sample may be carry-over from other donors' samples.

The V gene is TRBV28, the J gene TRBJ2-7; TRBD1 matches at 7 bases. V dropped 6 bases and J dropped 5; count of bases not matched to a gene: 7. The CDR3 extends over 13 amino acids. Germline V gene data show CDR1 as MDHEN and CDR2 as SYDVKM. The CDR3 reads CASRRQGVDEQYF. In DNA, the CDR3 is TGTGCCAGCAGAAGACAGGGAGTAGACGAGCAGTACTTC.

This clone was observed a handful of times. Other nucleotide sequences in the sample specify the same CDR3. This chain connects TRBV27 to TRBJ2-7; 11 bases line up with TRBD2. V shed 3 bases and J 4 bases; nucleotides not matched to a gene: 2. Germline-derived CDR1 and CDR2 are MNHEY and SMNVEV (reference sequence). This CDR3 is built from 14 residues. The CDR3 spells CASSFTSGRYEQYF. The CDR3 region has the DNA TGTGCCAGCAGTTTCACTAGCGGGAGATACGAGCAGTACTTC.

Note on this clone: Different DNA sequences within this sample yield the same CDR3. The chain uses TRBV6-5 and TRBJ2-2; D gene ambiguous. The CDR3 has 11 amino acids. The V gene's germline CDR1 is MNHEY and CDR2 SVGAGI. Trimming shortened V by 6 bases and J by 8 bases, and 7 bases separated the two germline ends. The CDR3 region is CASSSGGELFF. The CDR3 DNA follows: TGTGCCAGCAGCTCCGGGGGGGAGCTGTTTTTT.

This chain links TRBV30 with TRBJ2-7; 7 nucleotides align to TRBD1. This CDR3 contains 15 residues. Germline V gene sequence: CDR1 GTSNPN, CDR2 SVGIG (reference sequence). Germline trimming cut 1 base from V and 3 bases from J; bases unmatched to any gene: 9. The CDR3 bases are TGTGCCTGGAGTGAATCGGAGACAGGGCGCTACGAGCAGTACTTC. Translating it yields CAWSESETGRYEQYF.

The chain employs TRBV7-8 and TRBJ1-4; 7 bases map to TRBD1. Germline-derived CDR1 and CDR2 are SGHVS and FQNEAQ. The CDR3 sequence is 14 residues long. The V and J ends lost 3 bases and 7 bases, in that order; junction bases with no gene match: 5. CDR3: CASSFDRDTEKLFF. DNA of the CDR3: TGTGCCAGCAGCTTTGACAGGGACACTGAAAAACTGTTTTTT.

Remarks on this clone: This same CDR3 is encoded by further DNA sequences in the sample. J is TRBJ2-7 and V is TRBV28; no clear D gene. This CDR3 comprises 12 residues. Germline CDR1 is MDHEN and CDR2 is SYDVKM. V shed 2 bases and J shed 2 bases, with 4 bases lying between them. CDR3 sequence (DNA): TGTGCCAGCAGTTTACGAGCCTACGAGCAGTACTTC. Its translation: CASSLRAYEQYF.

This chain links TRBV13 with TRBJ1-1; perhaps TRBD1 as D (6 bases). Trimming left V 6 bases short and J 6 bases short, with 11 bases between. The CDR3 has 12 residues. CDR1 and CDR2 from the germline V gene are PRHDT and FYEKMQ (reference sequence). The CDR3 region has the DNA TGTGCCAGCAGTTTTGGGGGCCCTGAAGCTTTCTTT. It encodes CASSFGGPEAFF.

The rearrangement joins TRBV7-2 to TRBJ2-2; D ambiguous. Trimming pared 1 base from V and 5 bases from J, leaving 8 bases between. Looked up from germline, CDR1 is SGHTA and CDR2 is FQGNSA. CDR3 length equals 14 residues. The CDR3 reads CASSLVTSTGELFF. DNA for the CDR3: TGTGCCAGCAGCTTAGTGACTTCAACCGGGGAGCTGTTTTTT.

This chain joins TRBV25-1 and TRBJ2-7; TRBD1 matches 7 bases. This CDR3 spans 11 amino acids. The germline V gene has CDR1 MGHDK and CDR2 SYGVNS. CDR3 sequence: CATGTAYEQYF. Here the CDR3 DNA reads TGTGCAACCGGGACAGCCTACGAGCAGTACTTC.

V and J are TRBV2 and TRBJ1-5; D remains unclear. Trimming removed 2 bases from V and 0 bases from J, with 26 bases in between. Germline loops: CDR1 SNHLY, CDR2 FYNNEI. The CDR3 totals 21 residues. CDR3 bases: TGTGCCAGCAGTGAATTGGCATCGGGAGGGCCGGAGGGTTATAGCAATCAGCCCCAGCATTTT. It encodes CASSELASGGPEGYSNQPQHF.

V gene TRBV27 combines with J gene TRBJ1-5; no clear D. Trimming removed 3 bases from V and 2 bases from J, with 11 bases in between. Germline V CDR1 and CDR2: MNHEY, SMNVEV (reference sequence). CDR3 length: 15 amino acids. The CDR3 here is CASSFVGFGNQPQHF. CDR3 in DNA: TGTGCCAGCAGTTTCGTAGGGTTTGGCAATCAGCCCCAGCATTTT.

V is TRBV5-4 and J is TRBJ2-3, with D possibly being TRBD1 (6 bases). The CDR3 is 14 residues long. Trimming stripped 4 bases from V and 3 bases from J, with 12 bases between. The germline V gene encodes CDR1 SGHNT and CDR2 YYREEE (reference sequence). The CDR3 sequence: CASSVPGETDTQYF. For the CDR3, the DNA is TGTGCCAGCAGCGTCCCAGGGGAGACAGATACGCAGTATTTT.

V usage is TRBV5-1 and J usage is TRBJ2-1; TRBD2 is a possible D gene (5 bases). This CDR3 comprises 14 residues. Germline CDR1 reads SGHRS; CDR2 reads YFSETQ. Trimming took 0 bases from V and 8 from J, leaving 12 bases between them. The CDR3 bases are TGCGCCAGCAGCTTGGCCTATCTGGGAGATGAGCAGTTCTTC. It yields the protein CASSLAYLGDEQFF.

The chain carries TRBV10-3 and TRBJ1-2, with 7 bases that match TRBD1. The CDR3 consists of 16 residues. From germline, CDR1 is ENHRY and CDR2 SYGVKD. The junction had 8 bases not matched to a gene; V was cut back by 3 bases and J by 1 base. The CDR3 nucleotides read TGTGCCATCAGTGATGTGACAGGGTGGAATAACTATGGCTACACCTTC. It specifies CAISDVTGWNNYGYTF.

J is TRBJ2-3 and V is TRBV9; D unclear. Between the trimmed V and J ends, which lost 1 base and 6 bases, there was a span of 12 bases. There are 14 residues in the CDR3. Germline V gene sequence: CDR1 SGDLS, CDR2 YYNGEE. CDR3 residues: CASSVRSGDDTQYF. The CDR3 DNA reads as TGTGCCAGCAGCGTAAGGTCTGGGGATGATACGCAGTATTTT.

The chain uses TRBV5-1 and TRBJ2-1, with 11 bases lining up with TRBD2. The germline CDR1 and CDR2 sequences are SGHRS and YFSETQ. Germline trimming cut 1 base from V and 10 bases from J; bases unmatched to any gene: 7. The CDR3 is 15 residues long. The chain's CDR3 is CASSLKTSGSPEQFF. DNA of the CDR3: TGCGCCAGCAGCTTGAAAACTAGCGGGAGCCCGGAGCAGTTCTTC.

The V and J genes are TRBV19 and TRBJ2-7; D is possibly TRBD1 (6 bases). Germline V gene data show CDR1 as LNHDA and CDR2 as SQIVND (reference sequence). The CDR3 covers 12 residues. V lost 5 bases and J 7 bases, leaving 12 bases between the germline ends. The CDR3 spells CASSGDKAEQYF. The CDR3, as DNA: TGTGCCAGTAGTGGGGACAAGGCTGAGCAGTACTTC.

The gene calls are TRBV7-9 and TRBJ2-2; D possibly corresponds to TRBD2 (5 bases). This CDR3 contains 16 residues. From germline, CDR1 is SEHNR and CDR2 FQNEAQ (reference sequence). Trimming pared 3 bases from V and 1 base from J, leaving 12 bases between. The CDR3 reads CASSFSGGGNTGELFF. CDR3 nucleotides: TGTGCCAGCAGCTTCTCTGGCGGAGGGAACACCGGGGAGCTGTTTTTT.

CDR3 amino acids: CASFSQKNKQYF. The CDR3 DNA follows: TGTGCCAGCTTTTCCCAAAAGAACAAGCAGTACTTC. The gene calls are TRBV6-1 and TRBJ2-7; D not certain. CDR1 MNHNS and CDR2 SASEGT come from the germline V gene. The CDR3 runs 12 residues. V lost 8 bases to trimming and J lost 8 bases, with 16 bases between them.

The V and J genes are TRBV19 and TRBJ1-1, with D unclear. The CDR3 is 16 residues long. The germline V gene encodes CDR1 LNHDA and CDR2 SQIVND (reference sequence). The V gene lost 6 bases and the J gene lost 1 base, with 18 bases spanning the gap. The CDR3 is CASRDLRTLPNTEAFF. As DNA, the CDR3 is TGTGCCAGTAGGGACCTAAGGACTTTACCGAACACTGAAGCTTTCTTT.

The chain recombines TRBV28 with TRBJ2-5; the match to TRBD2 covers 8 bases. The germline V gene encodes CDR1 MDHEN and CDR2 SYDVKM. The V and J ends lost 5 bases and 4 bases, in that order; junction bases with no gene match: 3. The CDR3 length is 13 residues. The CDR3, as DNA: TGTGCCAGCAGTCGGGGGGGTACAGAGACCCAGTACTTC. It is translated as CASSRGGTETQYF.

The CDR3 DNA follows: TGTGCCAGCAGTCCTGACCGACAGGAGGGAAAACTGTTTTTT. Protein product: CASSPDRQEGKLFF. The V gene is TRBV2, the J gene TRBJ1-4; D is perhaps TRBD1 (6 bases). The length of the CDR3 is 14 residues. Deletions cut 5 bases from V and 10 bases from J, with 17 bases between. Germline loops: CDR1 SNHLY, CDR2 FYNNEI.

The V gene is TRBV28, the J gene TRBJ2-7; no reliable D call. The germline V and J ends were trimmed by 1 base and 2 bases, with 18 bases remaining between them. The CDR3 is made up of 17 amino acids. Looked up from germline, CDR1 is MDHEN and CDR2 is SYDVKM. As DNA, the CDR3 is TGTGCCAGCAGTTTATCCCCGTTTCGGGTTTATACCTACGAGCAGTACTTC. Protein product: CASSLSPFRVYTYEQYF.

The chain carries TRBV10-3 and TRBJ2-1, with 8 bases aligning to TRBD2. Germline CDR1 is ENHRY and CDR2 is SYGVKD. Trimming cost V 7 bases and J 3 bases; bases outside gene matches: 2. The CDR3 loop spans 13 amino acids. The CDR3 is CAITSGGYNEQFF. The CDR3 coding sequence is TGTGCCATCACCAGCGGGGGCTACAATGAGCAGTTCTTC.

This clone showed up just once. The chain joins TRBV7-9 to TRBJ2-7, with D maybe TRBD1 (6 bases). The CDR3 is made up of 14 amino acids. The V end lost 5 bases, the J end lost 7 bases, and 18 bases lay between the germline ends. CDR1 is SEHNR, CDR2 FQNEAQ, per germline (reference sequence). The DNA of the CDR3 is TGTGCCAGCAGCGACCAGGATATAGGACAGGAGCAGTACTTC. This translates into CASSDQDIGQEQYF.

A note on this clone: Other DNA variants within this sample encode the same CDR3. The chain recombines TRBV6-4 with TRBJ1-1, with a weak D call TRBD1 (6 bases). CDR3 length: 13 amino acids. Germline CDR1 MRHNA, CDR2 SNTAGT. With 2 bases removed from V and 5 bases from J, the gap between germline ends came to 9 bases. The CDR3 DNA sequence: TGTGCCAGCAGTGACGGGCAGGGGACTGAAGCTTTCTTT. Translating it yields CASSDGQGTEAFF.

With respect to this clone: Other DNA variants within this sample encode the same CDR3. The V gene is TRBV4-1, the J gene TRBJ1-1; 7 bases fit TRBD1. There are 13 residues in the CDR3. Trimming cost V 1 base and J 8 bases; bases outside gene matches: 4. Germline V gene lookup returns CDR1 MGHRA and CDR2 YSYEKL. As DNA, the CDR3 is TGCGCCAGCAGCCAAGTCCAGGGGGGCGAAGCTTTCTTT. Its protein is CASSQVQGGEAFF.

The chain joins TRBV10-1 to TRBJ2-7, with a tentative D call TRBD2 (6 bases). V was shortened by 0 bases and J by 6 bases, with 9 bases between the two germline ends. The CDR3 contains 13 residues. The germline gives CDR1 WNHNN, CDR2 SYGVQD (reference sequence). This CDR3 reads CASSESQGGEQYF. CDR3 bases: TGCGCCAGCAGTGAGTCCCAGGGAGGCGAGCAGTACTTC.

V and J are TRBV19 and TRBJ2-7; tentatively, D is TRBD1 (6 bases). There are 15 residues in the CDR3. Trimming removed 3 bases at V and 3 bases at J, with 15 bases between. Germline CDR1 reads LNHDA; CDR2 reads SQIVND (reference sequence). CDR3 region: CASSISETGLYEQYF. CDR3 DNA: TGTGCCAGTAGTATCTCTGAGACAGGCCTCTACGAGCAGTACTTC.

The chain carries TRBV7-2 and TRBJ2-3; 12 bases match TRBD2. This CDR3 spans 19 amino acids. The V and J ends lost 5 bases and 5 bases, in that order; junction bases with no gene match: 17. CDR1 and CDR2 (germline): SGHTA, FQGNSA. DNA of the CDR3: TGTGCCAGCAGCCGAGTAAAAGGGACTAGCGGGTTATCGGGAGATACGCAGTATTTT. As protein: CASSRVKGTSGLSGDTQYF.

This CDR3 is CASRDDFYNEQFF. The DNA of the CDR3 is TGCGCCAGCAGAGACGATTTCTACAATGAGCAGTTCTTC. V usage is TRBV4-1 and J usage is TRBJ2-1; D is undetermined. The germline V and J ends were trimmed by 6 bases and 3 bases, with 9 bases remaining between them. The CDR3 spans 13 residues. CDR1 MGHRA and CDR2 YSYEKL come from the germline V gene.

The V call is TRBV27, the J call TRBJ2-7; TRBD1 aligns across 10 bases. CDR3 size: 16 residues. Germline loops: CDR1 MNHEY, CDR2 SMNVEV (reference sequence). The trim removed 6 bases at V and 4 bases at J, leaving 12 bases unmatched. CDR3 nucleotides: TGTGCCAGCAGCCCAATTTCCGGGACAGGGGCTTACGAGCAGTACTTC. Its protein product is CASSPISGTGAYEQYF.